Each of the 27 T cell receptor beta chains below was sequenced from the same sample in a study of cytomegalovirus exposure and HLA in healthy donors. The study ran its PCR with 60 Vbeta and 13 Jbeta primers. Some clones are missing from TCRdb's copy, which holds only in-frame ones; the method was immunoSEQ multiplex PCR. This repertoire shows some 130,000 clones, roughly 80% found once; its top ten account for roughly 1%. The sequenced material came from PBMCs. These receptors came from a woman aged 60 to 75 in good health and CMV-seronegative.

CDR3 residues: CASGLQTNYGYTF. CDR3 nucleotides: TGTGCTAGTGGATTACAGACTAACTATGGCTACACCTTC. V usage is TRBV12-5 and J usage is TRBJ1-2; D uncertain. This CDR3 has 13 amino acids. CDR1 is LGHNT and CDR2 is FRNRAP in the germline V gene. V was shortened by 6 bases and J by 0 bases, with 8 bases between the two germline ends.

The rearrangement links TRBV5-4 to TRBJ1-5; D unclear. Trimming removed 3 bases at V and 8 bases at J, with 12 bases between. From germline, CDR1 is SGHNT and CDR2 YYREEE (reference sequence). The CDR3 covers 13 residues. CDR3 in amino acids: CASSSNSGEPQHF. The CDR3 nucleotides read TGTGCCAGCAGCTCCAACTCCGGGGAGCCCCAGCATTTT.

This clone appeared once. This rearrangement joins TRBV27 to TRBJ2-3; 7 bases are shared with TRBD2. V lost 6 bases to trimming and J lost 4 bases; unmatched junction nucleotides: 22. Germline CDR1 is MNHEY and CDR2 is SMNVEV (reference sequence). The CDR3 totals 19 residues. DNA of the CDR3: TGTGCCAGCAGAAAACTCAGCTATCGGGCTAGCGGAGCCCCAGATACGCAGTATTTT. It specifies CASRKLSYRASGAPDTQYF.

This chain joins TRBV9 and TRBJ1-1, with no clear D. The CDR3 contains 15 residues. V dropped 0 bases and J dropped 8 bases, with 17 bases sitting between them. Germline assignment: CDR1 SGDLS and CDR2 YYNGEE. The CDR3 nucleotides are TGTGCCAGCAGCGTAGGTGGGAGGCCATGGGCAGAAGCTTTCTTT. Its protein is CASSVGGRPWAEAFF.

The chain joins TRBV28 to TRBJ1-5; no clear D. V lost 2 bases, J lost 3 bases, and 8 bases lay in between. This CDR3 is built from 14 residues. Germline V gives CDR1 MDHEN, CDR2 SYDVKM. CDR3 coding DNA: TGTGCCAGCAGTTTAGCGGCCTACAATCAGCCCCAGCATTTT. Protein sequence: CASSLAAYNQPQHF.

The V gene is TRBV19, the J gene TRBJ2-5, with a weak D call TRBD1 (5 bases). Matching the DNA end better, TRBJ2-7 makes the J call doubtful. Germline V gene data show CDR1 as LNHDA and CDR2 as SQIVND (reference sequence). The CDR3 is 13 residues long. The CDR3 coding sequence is TGTGCCAGTAGAGTAAAAGGGGCCTACGAGCAGTACTTC. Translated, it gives CASRVKGAYEQYF.

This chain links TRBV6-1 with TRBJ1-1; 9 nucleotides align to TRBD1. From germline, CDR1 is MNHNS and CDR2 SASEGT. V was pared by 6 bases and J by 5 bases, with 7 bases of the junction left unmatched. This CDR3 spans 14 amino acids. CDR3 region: CASRVGQGGTEAFF. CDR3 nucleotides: TGTGCCAGCAGGGTGGGACAGGGAGGAACTGAAGCTTTCTTT.

The CDR3 spells CASSLASGADTQYF. The CDR3 DNA is TGTGCCAGCAGCTTGGCTAGCGGGGCAGATACGCAGTATTTT. The chain recombines TRBV5-4 with TRBJ2-3; 9 bases line up with TRBD2. The CDR3 contains 14 residues. Per germline, CDR1 SGHNT and CDR2 YYREEE (reference sequence). The V and J ends lost 0 bases and 4 bases, in that order; junction bases with no gene match: 0.

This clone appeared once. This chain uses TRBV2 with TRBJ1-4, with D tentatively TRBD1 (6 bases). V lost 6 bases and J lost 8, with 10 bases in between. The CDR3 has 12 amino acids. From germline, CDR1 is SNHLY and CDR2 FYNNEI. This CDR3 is CASRQGREKLFF. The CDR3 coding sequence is TGTGCCAGCAGACAGGGTCGGGAAAAACTGTTTTTT. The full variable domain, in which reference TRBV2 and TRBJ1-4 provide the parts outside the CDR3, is EPEVTQTPSHQVTQMGQEVILRCVPISNHLYFYWYRQILGQKVEFLVSFYNNEISEKSEIFDDQFSVERPDGSNFTLKIRSTKLEDSAMYFCASRQGREKLFFGSGTQLSVL.

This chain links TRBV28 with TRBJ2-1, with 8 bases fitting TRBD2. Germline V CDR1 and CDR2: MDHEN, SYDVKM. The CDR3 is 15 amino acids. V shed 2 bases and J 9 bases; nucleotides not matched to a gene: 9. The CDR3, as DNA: TGTGCCAGCAGTTTAGGACTAGCCGGTCTTCGTGAGCAGTTCTTC. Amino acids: CASSLGLAGLREQFF.

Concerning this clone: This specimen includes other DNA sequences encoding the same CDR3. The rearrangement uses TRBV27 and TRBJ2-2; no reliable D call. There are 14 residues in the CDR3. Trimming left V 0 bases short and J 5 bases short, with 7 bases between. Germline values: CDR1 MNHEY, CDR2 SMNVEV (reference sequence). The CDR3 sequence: CASSLSRLTGELFF. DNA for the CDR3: TGTGCCAGCAGTTTATCTCGACTGACCGGGGAGCTGTTTTTT.

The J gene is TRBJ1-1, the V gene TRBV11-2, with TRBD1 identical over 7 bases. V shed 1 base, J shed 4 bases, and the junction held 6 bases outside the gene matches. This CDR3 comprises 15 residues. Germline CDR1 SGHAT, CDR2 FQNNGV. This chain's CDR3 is CASSLASGQSTEAFF. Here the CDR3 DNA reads TGTGCCAGCAGCTTAGCGTCGGGACAGTCCACTGAAGCTTTCTTT.

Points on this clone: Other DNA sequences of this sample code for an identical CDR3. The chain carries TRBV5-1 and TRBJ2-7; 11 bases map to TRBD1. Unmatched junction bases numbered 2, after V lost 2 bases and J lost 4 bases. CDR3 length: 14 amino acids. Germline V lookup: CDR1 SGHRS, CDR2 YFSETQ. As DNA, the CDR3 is TGCGCCAGCAGCTTAGGGACAGGGGGGTACGAGCAGTACTTC. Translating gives CASSLGTGGYEQYF.

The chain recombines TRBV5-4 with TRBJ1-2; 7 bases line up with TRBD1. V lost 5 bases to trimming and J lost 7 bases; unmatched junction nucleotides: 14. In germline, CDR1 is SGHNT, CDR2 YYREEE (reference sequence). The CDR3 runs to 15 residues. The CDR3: CASSRTGTVLGGYTF. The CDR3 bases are TGTGCCAGCAGTCGCACCGGGACAGTTTTAGGTGGCTACACCTTC.

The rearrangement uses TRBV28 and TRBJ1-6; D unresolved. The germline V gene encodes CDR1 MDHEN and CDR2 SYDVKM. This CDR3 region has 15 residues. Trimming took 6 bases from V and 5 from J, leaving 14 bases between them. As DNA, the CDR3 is TGTGCCAGCAGACTAAGCACCTTGCATAATTCACCCCTCCACTTT. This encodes CASRLSTLHNSPLHF.

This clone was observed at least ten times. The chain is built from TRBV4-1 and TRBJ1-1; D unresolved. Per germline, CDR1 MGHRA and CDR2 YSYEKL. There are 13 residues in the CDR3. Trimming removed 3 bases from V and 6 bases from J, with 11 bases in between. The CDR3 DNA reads TGCGCCAGCAGCCAGATCCGCCGAGCTGAAGCTTTCTTT. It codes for CASSQIRRAEAFF.

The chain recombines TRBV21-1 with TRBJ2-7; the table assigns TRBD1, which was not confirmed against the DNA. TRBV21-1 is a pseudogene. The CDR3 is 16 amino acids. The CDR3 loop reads CASSKNGRRGRYEQYF. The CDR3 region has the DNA TGTGCCAGCAGCAAAAACGGCCGCAGGGGGCGATACGAGCAGTACTTC.

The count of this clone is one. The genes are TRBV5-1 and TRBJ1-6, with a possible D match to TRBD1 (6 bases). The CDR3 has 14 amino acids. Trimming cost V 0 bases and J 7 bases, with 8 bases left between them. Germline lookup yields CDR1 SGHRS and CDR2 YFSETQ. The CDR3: CASSLGTENSPLHF. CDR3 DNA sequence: TGCGCCAGCAGCTTGGGGACAGAGAATTCACCCCTCCACTTT.

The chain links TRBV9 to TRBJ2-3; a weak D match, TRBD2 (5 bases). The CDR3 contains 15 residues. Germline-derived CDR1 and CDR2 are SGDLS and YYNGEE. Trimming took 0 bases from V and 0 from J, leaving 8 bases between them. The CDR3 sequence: CASSVGRASTDTQYF. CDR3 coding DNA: TGTGCCAGCAGCGTAGGGCGGGCGAGCACAGATACGCAGTATTTT.

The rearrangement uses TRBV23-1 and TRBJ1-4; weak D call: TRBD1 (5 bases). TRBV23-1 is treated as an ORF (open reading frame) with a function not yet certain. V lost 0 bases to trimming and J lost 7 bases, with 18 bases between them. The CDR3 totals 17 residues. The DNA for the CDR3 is TGCGCCAGCAGTCAATCGGGAGGGGAAAGAGGCGGTGAAAAACTGTTTTTT. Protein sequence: CASSQSGGERGGEKLFF.

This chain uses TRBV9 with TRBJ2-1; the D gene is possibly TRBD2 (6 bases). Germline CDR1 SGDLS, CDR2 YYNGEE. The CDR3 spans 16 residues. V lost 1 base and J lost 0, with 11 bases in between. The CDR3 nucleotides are TGTGCCAGCAGCGTACCTTACGGGAGCTCCTACAATGAGCAGTTCTTC. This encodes CASSVPYGSSYNEQFF.

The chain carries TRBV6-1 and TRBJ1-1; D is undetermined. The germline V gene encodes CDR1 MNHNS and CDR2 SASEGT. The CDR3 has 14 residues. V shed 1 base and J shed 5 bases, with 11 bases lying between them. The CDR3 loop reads CASSEDPGRTEAFF. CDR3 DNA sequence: TGTGCCAGCAGTGAAGATCCGGGAAGGACTGAAGCTTTCTTT.

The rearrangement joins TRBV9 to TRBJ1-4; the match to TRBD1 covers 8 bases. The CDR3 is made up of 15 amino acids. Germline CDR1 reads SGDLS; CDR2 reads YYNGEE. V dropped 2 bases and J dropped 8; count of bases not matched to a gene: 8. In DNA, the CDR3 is TGTGCCAGCAGCGTTTTCTCCGGACAGGGCGAAAAACTGTTTTTT. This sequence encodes CASSVFSGQGEKLFF. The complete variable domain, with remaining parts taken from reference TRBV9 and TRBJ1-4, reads DSGVTQTPKHLITATGQRVTLRCSPRSGDLSVYWYQQSLDQGLQFLIQYYNGEERAKGNILERFSAQQFPDLHSELNLSSLELGDSALYFCASSVFSGQGEKLFFGSGTQLSVL.

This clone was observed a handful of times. The CDR3 here is CASTLGGDNYNEQFF. DNA for the CDR3: TGTGCCAGCACCCTTGGGGGGGATAACTACAATGAGCAGTTCTTC. The rearrangement uses TRBV5-6 and TRBJ2-1; 7 bases agree with TRBD2. The germline V gene has CDR1 SGHDT and CDR2 YYEEEE. This CDR3 spans 15 amino acids. Germline trimming cut 6 bases from V and 3 bases from J; bases unmatched to any gene: 9.

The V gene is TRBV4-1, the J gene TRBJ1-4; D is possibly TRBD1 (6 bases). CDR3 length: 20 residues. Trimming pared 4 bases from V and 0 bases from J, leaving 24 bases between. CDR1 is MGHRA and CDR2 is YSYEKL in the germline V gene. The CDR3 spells CASSPITIGQKVATNEKLFF. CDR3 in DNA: TGCGCCAGCAGCCCGATCACCATAGGACAGAAAGTTGCAACTAATGAAAAACTGTTTTTT.

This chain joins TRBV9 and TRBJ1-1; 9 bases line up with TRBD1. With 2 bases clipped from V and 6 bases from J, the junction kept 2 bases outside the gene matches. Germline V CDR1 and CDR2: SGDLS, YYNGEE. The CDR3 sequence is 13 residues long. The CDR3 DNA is TGTGCCAGCAGCGTTAGGGACAGGGCTGAAGCTTTCTTT. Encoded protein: CASSVRDRAEAFF.

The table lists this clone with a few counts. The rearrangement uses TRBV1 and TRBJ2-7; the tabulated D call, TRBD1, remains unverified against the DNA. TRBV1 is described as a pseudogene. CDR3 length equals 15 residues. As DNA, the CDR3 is TGCACCAGCGTCCACCGGGACAGGGGGCTTGGGGAGCAGTACTTC. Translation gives CTSVHRDRGLGEQYF.